The 10 T cell receptor beta chains presented below share a single source sample, sequenced in a study of T-cell reconstitution after alpha-beta-depleted transplantation in children. Preparation of the TCRbeta library involved a method that used unique molecular identifiers. TCRdb processed the PCR reads anew with MiXCR; each CDR3 protein has one entry. The sample consists of roughly 590,000 distinct CDR3 sequences, roughly 17% of them appearing once. The sequencing here drew on PBMCs from the stem cell graft donor, taken from the stem cell graft. The receptors shown here come from a human donor who donated a stem cell graft to a child with acute myeloid leukemia.

There are a few counts of this clonotype. The rearrangement links TRBV5-1 to TRBJ1-6, with D maybe TRBD1 (5 bases). Germline CDR1 is SGHRS and CDR2 is YFSETQ. V was pared by 5 bases and J by 7 bases, with 16 bases between. The CDR3 consists of 15 residues. CDR3 coding DNA: TGCGCCAGCAGATGGGGGTCGATAAGAAATTCACCCCTCCACTTT. Protein product: CASRWGSIRNSPLHF.

About this clonotype itself: This may be a read error: a much more frequent sequence differs by one nucleotide. This chain uses TRBV7-2 with TRBJ2-7; 10 nucleotides match TRBD1. Germline loops: CDR1 SGHTA, CDR2 FQGNSA. The V and J ends lost 5 bases and 2 bases, in that order; junction bases with no gene match: 6. The CDR3 consists of 15 residues. The CDR3 protein is CASSTSGTGAYEQYF. The CDR3 DNA is TGTGCCAGCAGCACGTCCGGGACAGGGGCCTACGAGCAGTACTTC.

The J gene is TRBJ1-5, the V gene TRBV12-3 or TRBV12-4, with D possibly TRBD1 on 6 matching bases. Trimming left V 7 bases short and J 8 bases short, with 18 bases between. The CDR3 has 14 amino acids. CDR3 protein: CASTSGTPFEPQHF. CDR3 sequence (DNA): TGTGCCAGCACCTCCGGGACACCGTTCGAGCCCCAGCATTTT.

At least ten counts were recorded for this clonotype. The genes are TRBV24-1 and TRBJ2-5; no clear D gene. V was trimmed by 8 bases and J by 5 bases, leaving 14 bases between them. The CDR3 length is 13 residues. Germline CDR1 reads KGHDR; CDR2 reads SFDVKD. CDR3 bases: TGTGCCACCACCTCTGGGGTCGGGGAGACCCAGTACTTC. Protein sequence: CATTSGVGETQYF.

This clonotype was found many times. J is TRBJ2-7 and V is TRBV13, with D maybe TRBD1 (6 bases). There are 15 residues in the CDR3. The V end lost 4 bases, the J end lost 0 bases, and 13 bases lay between the germline ends. Germline-derived CDR1 and CDR2 are PRHDT and FYEKMQ (reference sequence). In nucleotides, the CDR3 is TGTGCCAGCAGCTCCCGGGACATCAGCTCCTACGAGCAGTACTTC. Protein product: CASSSRDISSYEQYF.

This clonotype was picked up many times. V gene TRBV7-3 combines with J gene TRBJ2-1; 8 nucleotides match TRBD1. The trim removed 5 bases at V and 7 bases at J, leaving 13 bases unmatched. The length of the CDR3 is 16 residues. Germline CDR1 is SGHTA and CDR2 is FQGTGA. The CDR3 coding sequence is TGTGCCAGCAGCCTCCCCGGGGACAGGCTATGGAATGAGCAGTTCTTC. It encodes CASSLPGDRLWNEQFF. Based on the CDR3 plus reference TRBV7-3 and TRBJ2-1, the full variable domain is GAGVSQTPSNKVTEKGKYVELRCDPISGHTALYWYRQSLGQGPEFLIYFQGTGAADDSGLPNDRFFAVRPEGSVSTLKIQRTERGDSAVYLCASSLPGDRLWNEQFFGPGTRLTVL.

Many counts were recorded for this clonotype. This chain joins TRBV20-1 and TRBJ2-5; D is tentatively TRBD1 or TRBD2 (5 bases each). V was pared by 3 bases and J by 7 bases, with 30 bases between. This CDR3 spans 18 amino acids. Germline V gene sequence: CDR1 DFQATT, CDR2 SNEGSKA (reference sequence). For the CDR3, the DNA is TGCAGTGCTAGCCTTGGGCGCTTCTCGGGCGGGCCTAGGGGGACCCAGTACTTC. It encodes CSASLGRFSGGPRGTQYF.

This clonotype was counted many times. The rearrangement uses TRBV13 and TRBJ2-1; tentatively, D is TRBD2 (6 bases). Germline V gene sequence: CDR1 PRHDT, CDR2 FYEKMQ (reference sequence). The CDR3 has 13 residues. V dropped 9 bases and J dropped 1 base, with 10 bases sitting between them. CDR3 coding DNA: TGTGCCAGTTACGGGGGTTCCTACAATGAGCAGTTCTTC. Protein: CASYGGSYNEQFF.

The chain recombines TRBV30 with TRBJ2-7; a possible D gene is TRBD2 (6 bases). The CDR3 sequence is 14 residues long. The germline V gene has CDR1 GTSNPN and CDR2 SVGIG (reference sequence). The V gene lost 4 bases and the J gene lost 6 bases, with 19 bases spanning the gap. The CDR3 protein is CAWTSGTPSGEQYF. The CDR3 DNA sequence: TGTGCCTGGACCTCCGGGACTCCCTCGGGCGAGCAGTACTTC.

This clonotype was observed many times. V gene TRBV7-2 combines with J gene TRBJ2-7; D is unclear. The CDR3 spans 17 residues. The germline CDR1 and CDR2 sequences are SGHTA and FQGNSA. Trimming removed 2 bases from V and 1 base from J, with 18 bases in between. CDR3 in DNA: TGTGCCAGCAGCTTAAGGTGGATGGGGTTGGAGTCCTACGAGCAGTACTTC. Translated, it gives CASSLRWMGLESYEQYF.